The present TCR beta chain was sequenced within a study of blood T cell repertoires in COVID-19 (dated by TCRdb to about 2020). Background for the entire study: Samples covering the acute and convalescent phases of COVID-19 were provided by collaborators in the United States, Italy and Spain. The prospective study material was composed of cDNA or gDNA derived from T cells, B-cell-depleted T cells, or PBMCs. Subjects who had been exposed to COVID-19, were actively infected with it, or had recovered from it provided the deeply sampled blood TCRbeta repertoires that made up the dataset. The repertoires were made available in a free public database intended to serve as a resource for research on the immune response to SARS-CoV-2. The samples were drawn from two sources: the first 160 participants of the ongoing ImmuneRACE study, and 1,000 to 1,500 subjects contributed by 6 global collaborators. The sample metadata nearly always contained a de-identified subject ID, COVID-19 status, age in years and sex. Where available, HLA class I and class II types were taken from metadata supplied by the sample provider and were not determined by assay-based typing. Points the paper makes about the study in general: The quantity of clinical and demographic metadata differed by source and by participant and was supplied without curation.

The CDR3 has 14 amino acids, counting the end cysteine and phenylalanine. Here the CDR3 DNA is all that survives: 42 bases in frame from base 1. V loses 2 bases of germline sequence and J loses 7 bases, and the interval between the two ends is 15 bases. The germline V gene (reference sequence) supplies CDR1 SGHNT and CDR2 YYREEE. The immunoSEQ Assay, a bias-controlled multiplex PCR, was used to amplify TCRbeta CDR3 regions from genomic DNA. From the authors' description of their analysis: Nucleated cell counts per sample were estimated from amplification of reference gene primers within the assay. Sequence reads were collapsed and filtered to measure the absolute abundance of every unique TCRbeta CDR3 rearrangement. For each sample, productive Simpson clonality was calculated as the square root of Simpson's diversity index across productive rearrangements. This is the immuneACCESS table as TCRdb keeps it, with only in-frame sequences that have V and J called. A part of the clones is gone; compared with another copy, unresolved V genes explain less than half, and the rest is unexplained. D and trimming were read from the DNA, whereas the V and J calls and clone size are those reported in that table. This sample comprises about 200,000 clones, about 90% of them detected only once. 0.7% to 0.95% of the sample belongs to the ten largest clones.

Note on this clone: The antigen it binds to is not known. Per-nucleotide qualities are absent, and no much larger clonotype sits a single base away.

Collaborating institutions collected whole blood in K2EDTA tubes following their own protocols. For TCRbeta analysis, collaborators shipped samples as frozen whole blood, isolated PBMCs, or DNA extracted from either of those sample types. This receptor chain uses TRBV5-4 and TRBJ1-2; the D gene cannot be resolved reliably. Material: peripheral blood. This receptor was obtained from a woman in her sixties or seventies with acute or convalescent COVID-19. This receptor carries the CDR3 CASSFDANERGYTF. The nucleotide sequence reads TGTGCCAGCAGCTTCGACGCCAATGAGCGTGGCTACACCTTC.